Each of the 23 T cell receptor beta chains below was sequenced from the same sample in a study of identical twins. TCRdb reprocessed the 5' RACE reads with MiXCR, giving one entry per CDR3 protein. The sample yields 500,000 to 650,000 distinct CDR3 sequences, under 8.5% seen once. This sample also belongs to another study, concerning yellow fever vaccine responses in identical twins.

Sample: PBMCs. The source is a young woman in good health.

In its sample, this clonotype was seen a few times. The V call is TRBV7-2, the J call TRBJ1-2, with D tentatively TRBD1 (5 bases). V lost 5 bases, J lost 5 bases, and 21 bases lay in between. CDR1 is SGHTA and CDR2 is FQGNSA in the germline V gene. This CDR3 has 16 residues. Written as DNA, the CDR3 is TGTGCCAGCAGCGCGAGAGCAACAGGCTCCCCTTATGGCTACACCTTC. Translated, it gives CASSARATGSPYGYTF. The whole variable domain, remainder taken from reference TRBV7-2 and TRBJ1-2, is GAGVSQSPSNKVTEKGKDVELRCDPISGHTALYWYRQSLGQGLEFLIYFQGNSAPDKSGLPSDRFSAERTGGSVSTLTIQRTQQEDSAVYLCASSARATGSPYGYTFGSGTRLTVV.

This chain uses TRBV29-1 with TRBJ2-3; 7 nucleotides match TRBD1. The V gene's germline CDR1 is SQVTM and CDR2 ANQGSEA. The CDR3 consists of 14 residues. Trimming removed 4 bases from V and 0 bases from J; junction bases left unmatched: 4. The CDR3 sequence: CSVVTGPSTDTQYF. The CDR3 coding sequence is TGCAGCGTTGTGACAGGGCCTAGCACAGATACGCAGTATTTT.

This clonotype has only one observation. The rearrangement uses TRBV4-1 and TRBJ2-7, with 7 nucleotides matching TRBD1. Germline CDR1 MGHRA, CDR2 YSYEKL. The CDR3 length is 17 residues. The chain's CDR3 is CAMGPHDRVSLAYEQYV. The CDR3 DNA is TGTGCCATGGGCCCCCATGACAGGGTTTCACTAGCCTACGAGCAGTACGTC.

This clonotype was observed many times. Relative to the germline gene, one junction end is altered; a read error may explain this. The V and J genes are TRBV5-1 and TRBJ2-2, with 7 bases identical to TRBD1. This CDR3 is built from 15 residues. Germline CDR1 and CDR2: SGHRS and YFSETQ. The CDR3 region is CASSLGTANTGELFF. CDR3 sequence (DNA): TGTGCCAGCAGCCTCGGGACAGCGAACACCGGGGAGCTGTTTTTT.

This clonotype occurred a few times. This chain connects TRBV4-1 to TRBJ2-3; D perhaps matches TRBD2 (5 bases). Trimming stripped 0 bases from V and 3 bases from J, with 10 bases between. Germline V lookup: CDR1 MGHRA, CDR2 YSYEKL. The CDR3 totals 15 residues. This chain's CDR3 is CASSQDRRGTDTQYF. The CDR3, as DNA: TGCGCCAGCAGCCAAGATCGGCGAGGGACAGATACGCAGTATTTT.

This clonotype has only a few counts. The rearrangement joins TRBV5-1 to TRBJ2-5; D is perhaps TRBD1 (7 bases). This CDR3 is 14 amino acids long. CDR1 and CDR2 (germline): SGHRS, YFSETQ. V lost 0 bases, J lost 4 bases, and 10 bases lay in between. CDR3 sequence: CASSLDQGGETQYF. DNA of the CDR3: TGCGCCAGCAGCTTGGATCAGGGGGGAGAGACCCAGTACTTC.

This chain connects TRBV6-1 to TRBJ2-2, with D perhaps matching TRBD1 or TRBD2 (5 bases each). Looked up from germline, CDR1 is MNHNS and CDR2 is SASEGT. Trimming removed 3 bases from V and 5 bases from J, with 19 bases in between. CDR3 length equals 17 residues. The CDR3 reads CASSDGSTERGTGELFF. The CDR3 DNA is TGTGCCAGCAGTGATGGCAGTACCGAGAGGGGTACCGGGGAGCTGTTTTTT.

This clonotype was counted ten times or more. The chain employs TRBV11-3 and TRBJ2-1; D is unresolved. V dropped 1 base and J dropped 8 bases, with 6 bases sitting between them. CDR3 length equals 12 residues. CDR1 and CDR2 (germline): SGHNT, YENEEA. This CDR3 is CASSLVWHEQFF. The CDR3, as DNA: TGTGCCAGCAGCTTAGTTTGGCATGAGCAGTTCTTC.

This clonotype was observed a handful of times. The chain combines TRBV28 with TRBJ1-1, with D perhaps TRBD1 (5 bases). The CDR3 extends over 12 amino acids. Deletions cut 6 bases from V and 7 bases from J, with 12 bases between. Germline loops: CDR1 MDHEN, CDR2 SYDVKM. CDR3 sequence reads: CASSVQGGEAFF. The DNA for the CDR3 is TGTGCCAGCAGCGTGCAGGGTGGTGAAGCTTTCTTT.

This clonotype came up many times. The CDR3 nucleotides read TGTGCCAGCAGCCTAGGGCTAGACCGAAACATTCAGTACTTC. Residues: CASSLGLDRNIQYF. J is TRBJ2-4 and V is TRBV28; D call uncertain. Germline CDR1 and CDR2: MDHEN and SYDVKM. Trimming removed 6 bases from V and 6 bases from J, with 15 bases in between. The CDR3 has 14 amino acids.

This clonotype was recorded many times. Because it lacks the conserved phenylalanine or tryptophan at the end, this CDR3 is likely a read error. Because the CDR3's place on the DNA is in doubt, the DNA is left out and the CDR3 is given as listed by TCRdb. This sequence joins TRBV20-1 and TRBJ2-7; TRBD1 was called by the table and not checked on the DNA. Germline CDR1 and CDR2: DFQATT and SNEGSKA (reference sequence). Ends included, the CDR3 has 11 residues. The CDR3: CSASRVGAGEL.

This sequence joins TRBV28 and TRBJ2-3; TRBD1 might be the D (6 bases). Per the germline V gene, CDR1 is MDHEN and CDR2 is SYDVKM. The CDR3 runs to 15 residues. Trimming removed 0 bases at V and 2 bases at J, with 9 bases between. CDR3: CASSLWGATTDTQYF. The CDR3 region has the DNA TGTGCCAGCAGTTTATGGGGGGCCACCACAGATACGCAGTATTTT.

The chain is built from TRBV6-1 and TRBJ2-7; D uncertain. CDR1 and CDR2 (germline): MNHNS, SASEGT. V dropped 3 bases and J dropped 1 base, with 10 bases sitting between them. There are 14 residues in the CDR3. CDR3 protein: CASSEGRMSYEQYF. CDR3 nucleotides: TGTGCCAGCAGTGAGGGCAGGATGTCCTACGAGCAGTACTTC.

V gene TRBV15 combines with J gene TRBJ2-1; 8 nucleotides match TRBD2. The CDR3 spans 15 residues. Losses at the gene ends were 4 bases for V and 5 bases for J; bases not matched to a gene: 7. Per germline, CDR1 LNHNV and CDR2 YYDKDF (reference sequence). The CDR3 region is CATSKRGTSNNEQFF. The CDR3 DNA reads TGTGCCACCAGCAAGCGGGGGACCTCAAACAATGAGCAGTTCTTC.

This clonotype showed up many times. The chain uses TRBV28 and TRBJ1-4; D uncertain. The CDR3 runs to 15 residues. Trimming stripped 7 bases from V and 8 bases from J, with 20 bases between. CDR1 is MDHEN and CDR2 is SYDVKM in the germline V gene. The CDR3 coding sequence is TGTGCCAGCACCCATTCTTTGGGGAAAGAAGAAAAACTGTTTTTT. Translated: CASTHSLGKEEKLFF.

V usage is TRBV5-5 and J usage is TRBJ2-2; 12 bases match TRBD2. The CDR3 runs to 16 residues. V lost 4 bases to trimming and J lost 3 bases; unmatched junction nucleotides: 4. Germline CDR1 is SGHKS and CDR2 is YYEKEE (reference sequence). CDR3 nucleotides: TGTGCCAGCAGCGTCCGACTAGCGGGAGACACCGGGGAGCTGTTTTTT. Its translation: CASSVRLAGDTGELFF.

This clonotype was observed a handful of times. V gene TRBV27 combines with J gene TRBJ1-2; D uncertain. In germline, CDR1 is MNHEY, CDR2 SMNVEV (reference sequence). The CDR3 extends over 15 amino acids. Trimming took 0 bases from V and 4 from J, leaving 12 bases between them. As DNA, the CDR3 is TGTGCCAGCAGTTTATCTTTGAACAGACTCTATGGCTACACCTTC. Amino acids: CASSLSLNRLYGYTF.

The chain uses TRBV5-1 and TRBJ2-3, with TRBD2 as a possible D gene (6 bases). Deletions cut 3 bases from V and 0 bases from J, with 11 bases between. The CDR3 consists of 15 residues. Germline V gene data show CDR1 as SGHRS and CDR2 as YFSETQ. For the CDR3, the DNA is TGCGCCAGCAGCTCCGGTGGGGGGAGCACAGATACGCAGTATTTT. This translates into CASSSGGGSTDTQYF.

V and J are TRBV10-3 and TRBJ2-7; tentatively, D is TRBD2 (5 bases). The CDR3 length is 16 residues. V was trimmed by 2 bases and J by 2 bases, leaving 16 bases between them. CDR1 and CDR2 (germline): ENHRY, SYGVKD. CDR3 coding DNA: TGTGCCATCAGTGAGACGGCGGCTAGCAGTACCTACGAGCAGTACTTC. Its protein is CAISETAASSTYEQYF.

CDR3 DNA: TGTGCCAGCGAGACCAACACTGAAGCTTTCTTT. Amino acid sequence: CASETNTEAFF. The chain has TRBV18 and TRBJ1-1; the D is unclear. This CDR3 region has 11 residues. Germline V CDR1 and CDR2: KGHSH, LQKENI. The V gene lost 8 bases and the J gene lost 2 bases, with 6 bases spanning the gap.

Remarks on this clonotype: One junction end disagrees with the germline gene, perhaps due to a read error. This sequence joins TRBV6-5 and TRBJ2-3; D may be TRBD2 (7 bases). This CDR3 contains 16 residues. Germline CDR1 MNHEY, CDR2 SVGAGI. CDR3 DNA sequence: TGTGCCAGCAGTTACTCGGAGGCCGGGAGGACAGATGCGCAGTATTTT. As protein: CASSYSEAGRTDAQYF.

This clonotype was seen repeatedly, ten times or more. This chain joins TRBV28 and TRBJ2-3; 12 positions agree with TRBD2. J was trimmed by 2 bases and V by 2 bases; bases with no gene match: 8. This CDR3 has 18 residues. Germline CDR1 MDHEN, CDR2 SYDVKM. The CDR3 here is CASSLTILAGGHTDTQYF. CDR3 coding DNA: TGTGCCAGCAGTTTAACAATACTAGCGGGGGGACACACAGATACGCAGTATTTT.

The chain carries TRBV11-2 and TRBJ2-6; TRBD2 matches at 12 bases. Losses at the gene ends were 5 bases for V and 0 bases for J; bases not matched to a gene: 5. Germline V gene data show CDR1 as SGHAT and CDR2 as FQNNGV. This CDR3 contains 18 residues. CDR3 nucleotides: TGTGCCAGCAGCGTTACTAGCGGGAGGAACTCTGGGGCCAACGTCCTGACTTTC. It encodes CASSVTSGRNSGANVLTF.